These T cell receptor beta chains were read from a single sample in a study of blood T cell repertoires in COVID-19. Measured with immunoSEQ multiplex PCR; TCRdb has only the in-frame clones, and not every one. The sample contains fewer than 130,000 clones, almost 80% of which appear only once. Sequenced: peripheral blood. The source is a woman of 80 years or more with active or convalescent COVID-19. The conserved cysteine and the conserved F or W are not part of the CDR3 here.

>TRBV29-1|TRBJ2-2
SVVGGSSNTGELF
>TRBV21-1|TRBJ1-4
ASSKRGSANEKLF
>TRBV7-8|TRBJ1-1
ASVFSPGTEAF
>TRBV19|TRBJ2-1
ASSMGQSYNEQF
>TRBV7-2|TRBJ1-1
ASSLIGPPTTEAF
>TRBV5-4|TRBJ2-1
ASSSTSGRAYNEQF
>TRBV5-1|TRBJ2-3
ASSAGTSGRSDTQY
>TRBV7-9|TRBJ2-3
ASSSGTGYDDTQY
>TRBV4-2|TRBJ2-5
ASSQFFGEETQY
>TRBV4-2|TRBJ1-5
ASSPGVNQPQH
>TRBV11-2|TRBJ2-7
ASSLDWLTYEQY
>TRBV19|TRBJ2-5
ASSTNIRGGEETQY
>TRBV10-2|TRBJ2-5
ASSELLHRVETQY
>TRBV5-1|TRBJ2-7
ASSVTGGTYEQY
>TRBV19|TRBJ1-1
ASSLQPSAGTEAF
>TRBV11-2|TRBJ2-1
ASSMTGSREQF
>TRBV5-1|TRBJ2-2
ASRGDSTGELF
>TRBV11-2|TRBJ2-1
ASSVRLASSYNEQF
>TRBV28|TRBJ2-7
ASSLLWGGTYEQY
>TRBV2|TRBJ2-6
ASSTRSSGANVLT
>TRBV3-1/TRBV3-2|TRBJ2-6
ASSLKPGQGYGANVLT
>TRBV10-2|TRBJ1-2
ASTQTQGYGYT
>TRBV5-5|TRBJ2-1
ASSLTSGSYNEQF
>TRBV4-1|TRBJ1-2
ASSQGSGQSFYGYT
>TRBV28|TRBJ2-7
ASSRPRGGIIEQY
>TRBV6-6|TRBJ2-3
ASSYGLADTDTQY
>TRBV19|TRBJ2-1
ASNKAGGYNEQF
>TRBV9|TRBJ2-3
ASSARGLAGADTQY
>TRBV5-4|TRBJ1-2
ASSPQTGNYGYT
>TRBV6-5|TRBJ2-1
ASTRGLAGGRKF
>TRBV5-4|TRBJ2-5
ASSGSGSGETQY
>TRBV2|TRBJ1-4
AGRGSIGGEKLF
>TRBV7-9|TRBJ1-4
ASSFSLGEKLF
>TRBV6-5|TRBJ1-2
ASSYGRGVVGYT
>TRBV3-1/TRBV3-2|TRBJ1-2
ASSQDARVRVYGYT
>TRBV5-1|TRBJ1-1
ASSLPRGRLSSKNTEAF
>TRBV27|TRBJ1-4
ASSSEGSNEKLF
>TRBV2|TRBJ1-6
ASTARGGTYNSPLH
>TRBV2|TRBJ2-1
ASGSRIAYRYNEQF
>TRBV9|TRBJ2-5
ASSAGVGETQY
>TRBV15|TRBJ2-1
ATSRDLTVGYNEQF
>TRBV19|TRBJ1-6
ASSMAQGSSPLH